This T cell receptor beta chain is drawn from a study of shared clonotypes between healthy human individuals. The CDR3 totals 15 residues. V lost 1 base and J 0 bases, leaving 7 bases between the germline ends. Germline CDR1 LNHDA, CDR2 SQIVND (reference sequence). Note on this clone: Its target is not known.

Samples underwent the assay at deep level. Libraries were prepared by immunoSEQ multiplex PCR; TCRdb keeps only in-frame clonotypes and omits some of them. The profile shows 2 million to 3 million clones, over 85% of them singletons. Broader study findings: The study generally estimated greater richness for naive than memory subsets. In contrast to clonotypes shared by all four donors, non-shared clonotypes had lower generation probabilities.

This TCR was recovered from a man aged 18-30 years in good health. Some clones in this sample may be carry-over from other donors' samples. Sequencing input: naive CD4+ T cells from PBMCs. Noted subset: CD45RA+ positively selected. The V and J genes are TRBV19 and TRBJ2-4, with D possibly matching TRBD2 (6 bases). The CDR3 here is CASSIGGVAKNIQYF. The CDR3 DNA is TGTGCCAGTAGTATAGGGGGGGTAGCCAAAAACATTCAGTACTTC.